This T cell receptor beta chain was documented in a study of T-cell reconstitution after alpha-beta-depleted transplantation in children. Germline V lookup: CDR1 PRHDT, CDR2 FYEKMQ (reference sequence). V was shortened by 2 bases and J by 6 bases, with 5 bases between the two germline ends. This CDR3 is 11 amino acids long. Library preparation (for TCRbeta) was performed with unique molecular identifiers. Using its own MiXCR run on the PCR reads, TCRdb lists one record per CDR3 protein. The data contain 540,000 or so distinct CDR3 sequences, 20% to 25% of them singletons. This clonotype was recorded at least ten times. The antigen is not known. General study results and limits: It was surviving recipient T cells and thymic progenitors that gave some patients high TCRbeta diversity at day 60. Roughly two months post-transplant, alpha-beta T cells reportedly originated from several hundred graft clones that had expanded. From newly produced T cells came most of the T-cell counts and diversity one year after transplant.

This sample comprised PBMCs, mostly from graft donor cells, obtained 360 days after TCRalphabeta/CD19-depleted stem cell transplant. This chain connects TRBV13 to TRBJ2-7; no definite D call. The sequence came from a boy under two years old who had a stem cell transplant for acute myeloid leukemia, so the T cells may come from the graft donor. In DNA, the CDR3 is TGTGCCAGCAGCTTAAAGAGCGAGCAGTACTTC. The encoded protein is CASSLKSEQYF.